This T cell receptor beta chain derives from a study of control samples from healthy donors and cancer patients. The CDR3 is 13 residues long. CDR1 and CDR2 (germline): LNHDA, SQIVND (reference sequence). Trimming took 5 bases from V and 0 from J, leaving 7 bases between them. The table came from immunoSEQ multiplex PCR; TCRdb's copy has only in-frame clones and leaves some out. The sample holds about 110,000 clones, roughly four fifths seen once. V is TRBV19 and J is TRBJ1-1; D is uncertain. The origin of this receptor is a man between 18 and 29 years old in good health. The sequenced sample was blood. CDR3 amino acids: CASSLHLNTEAFF. CDR3 nucleotides: TGTGCCAGTAGTCTTCACTTGAACACTGAAGCTTTCTTT.